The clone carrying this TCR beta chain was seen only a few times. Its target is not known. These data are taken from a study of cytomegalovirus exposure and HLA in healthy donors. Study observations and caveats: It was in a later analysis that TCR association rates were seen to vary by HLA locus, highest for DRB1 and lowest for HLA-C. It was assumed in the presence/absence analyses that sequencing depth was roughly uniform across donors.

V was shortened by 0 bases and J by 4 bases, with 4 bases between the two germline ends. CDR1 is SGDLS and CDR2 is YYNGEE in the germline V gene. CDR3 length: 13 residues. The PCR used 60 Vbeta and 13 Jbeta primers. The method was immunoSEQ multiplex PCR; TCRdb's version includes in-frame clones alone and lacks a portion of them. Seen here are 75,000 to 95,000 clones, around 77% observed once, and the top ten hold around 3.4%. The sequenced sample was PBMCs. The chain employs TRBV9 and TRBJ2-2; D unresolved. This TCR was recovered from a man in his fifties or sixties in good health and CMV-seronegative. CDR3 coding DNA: TGTGCCAGCAGCGTAGAGAGCACCGGGGAGCTGTTTTTT. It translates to CASSVESTGELFF.